This TCR beta chain originates from a study of Graves' ophthalmopathy and Graves' hyperthyroidism. Study-wide results and limits: Its predictions of ophthalmopathy progression gave the model 60% to 71% sensitivity and roughly 76% specificity.

What supplied the PBMCs was about 10 ml of fresh peripheral blood. In germline, CDR1 is SGDLS, CDR2 YYNGEE. V dropped 2 bases and J dropped 3; count of bases not matched to a gene: 14. The CDR3 loop spans 19 amino acids. This clonotype was counted many times. The antigen is undetermined. For repertoire sequencing, the TCR beta CDR3 regions were amplified from RNA transcripts. HTBI primers primed a first-round RT-PCR, and a second-round multiplex PCR followed. TCRdb analysed the multiplex PCR reads with MiXCR anew, one entry per CDR3 protein. The sample records roughly 400,000 distinct CDR3 sequences, about 16% being singletons.

The receptor was isolated from a woman aged 18-30 years with Graves' ophthalmopathy. This chain links TRBV9 with TRBJ2-3; 11 positions match TRBD2. Sequencing input: peripheral blood. CDR3 bases: TGTGCCAGCAGCGTTGGTACTAGCGGGAGACCCTGGGGTACAGATACGCAGTATTTT. Its translation: CASSVGTSGRPWGTDTQYF.